This T cell receptor beta chain comes out of a study of blood T cell repertoires in COVID-19 (dated by TCRdb to 2018 to 2021). With respect to the entire study: Collaborator samples came from the United States, Italy and Spain and covered acute and convalescent phases of COVID-19. The material from the prospective study consisted of cDNA or gDNA derived from T cells, B-cell-depleted T cells, or PBMCs. Subjects who had been exposed to COVID-19, were actively infected with it, or had recovered from it provided the deeply sampled blood TCRbeta repertoires that made up the dataset. The repertoires were released in a freely available public database intended as a resource for research on the immune response to SARS-CoV-2. The samples were drawn from two sources: the first 160 participants of the ongoing ImmuneRACE study, and over 1,000 subjects contributed by 6 global collaborators. A de-identified subject ID, COVID-19 status, age in years and sex were almost always included in the sample metadata. Where HLA class I and class II types were available, the types were taken from metadata supplied by the sample provider, not from assay-based typing. The investigation overall reported the following: The quantity of clinical and demographic metadata differed by source and by participant and was supplied without curation.

The collaborating institutions used their own protocols to collect whole blood in K2EDTA tubes. For TCRbeta analysis, collaborator samples were shipped as frozen whole blood, as isolated PBMCs, or as DNA extracted from either sample type. In the case of this clone: It lacks a known antigen. Qualities for individual bases were not recorded, and no much larger clone is one base off.

The cysteine opens and the phenylalanine closes a CDR3 of 13 amino acids. The read is trimmed to its CDR3 DNA, 39 bases read in frame from base 1. Sequences LGHDT (CDR1) and YNNKEL (CDR2) are obtained from the germline V gene (reference sequence). Trimming leaves V shorter by 4 bases and J shorter by 3 bases, with the junction holding 1 base beyond the gene matches. TCRbeta CDR3 regions were amplified from genomic DNA by means of the immunoSEQ Assay, a bias-controlled multiplex PCR. The authors' pipeline ran thus. The number of nucleated cells in each sample was estimated from the amplification of reference gene primers within the assay. To quantify the absolute abundance of each unique TCRbeta CDR3 rearrangement, sequence reads were collapsed and filtered. Productive Simpson clonality was computed per sample as the square root of Simpson's diversity index over productive rearrangements. As stored in TCRdb, this immuneACCESS dataset retains in-frame rearrangements with V and J assigned. A fraction of the clones does not appear; measured against another copy, unresolved V genes explain less than half of the discrepancy, and the remainder lacks a known reason. D and trimming come from the DNA, and the V and J calls and clone size come from that table. Present in this sample are 280,000 or so clones, approximately 90% of which were seen just once. Approximately 12% of the sample belongs to the ten largest clones.

The chain employs TRBV3-1 (or the pseudogene TRBV3-2) and TRBJ2-7; 9 central nucleotides agree with TRBD1. The specimen was peripheral blood. This receptor was taken from a woman aged 60-75 years with acute or convalescent COVID-19. The CDR3 here reads CASSRQGVYEQYF. The nucleotide sequence reads TGTGCCAGCAGCCGACAGGGGGTCTACGAGCAGTACTTC.